Listed here is a single TCR beta chain. This specimen belongs to a study of blood T cell repertoires in COVID-19. Study context: The study drew acute and convalescent COVID-19 samples from the United States, Italy and Spain. From T cells, B-cell-depleted T cells, or PBMCs came the material, which was cDNA or gDNA.

Methods used by the authors: From reference gene primer amplification, estimates of nucleated cell counts were derived. Sequencing used immunoSEQ multiplex PCR; TCRdb keeps in-frame clones, though not all of them. V and J calls and clone size are those listed in that table; D and trimming were worked out from the DNA. The data show 100,000 to 150,000 clones, around nine tenths seen once. The CDR3 is 17 residues long. Germline V gene lookup returns CDR1 SGHNT and CDR2 YENEEA. The trim removed 7 bases at V and 2 bases at J, leaving 13 bases unmatched. This clonotype originated in a man aged 45-65 years with acute or convalescent COVID-19. The material sequenced was peripheral blood. The V gene is TRBV11-3, the J gene TRBJ2-5; 10 bases fit TRBD2. The CDR3 nucleotides are TGTGCCAGCACCCTAAGGGCTAGCGGGAGACCTCAAGAGACCCAGTACTTC. This gives the protein CASTLRASGRPQETQYF.